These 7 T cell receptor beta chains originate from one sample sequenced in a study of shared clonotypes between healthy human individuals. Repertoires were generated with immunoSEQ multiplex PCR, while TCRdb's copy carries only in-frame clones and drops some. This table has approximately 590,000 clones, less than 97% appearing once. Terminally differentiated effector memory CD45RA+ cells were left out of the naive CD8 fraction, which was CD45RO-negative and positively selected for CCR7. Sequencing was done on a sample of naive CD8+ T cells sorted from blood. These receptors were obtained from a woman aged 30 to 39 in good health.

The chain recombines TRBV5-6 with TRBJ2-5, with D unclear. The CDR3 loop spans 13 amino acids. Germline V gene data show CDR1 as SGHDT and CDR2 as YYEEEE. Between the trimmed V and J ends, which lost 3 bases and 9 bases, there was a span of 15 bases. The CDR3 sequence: CASSSFSVDPQYF. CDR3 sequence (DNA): TGTGCCAGCAGCTCCTTTTCGGTTGACCCCCAGTACTTC.

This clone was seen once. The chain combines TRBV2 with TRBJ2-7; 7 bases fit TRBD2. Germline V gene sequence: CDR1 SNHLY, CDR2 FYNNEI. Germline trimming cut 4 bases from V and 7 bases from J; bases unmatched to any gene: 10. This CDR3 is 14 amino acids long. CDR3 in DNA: TGTGCCAGCAGTGTTTTGGGAGCGGGGAAAGAGCAGTACTTC. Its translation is CASSVLGAGKEQYF.

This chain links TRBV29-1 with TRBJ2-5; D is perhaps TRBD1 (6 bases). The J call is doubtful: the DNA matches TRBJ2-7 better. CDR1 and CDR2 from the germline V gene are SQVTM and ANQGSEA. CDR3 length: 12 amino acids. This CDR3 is CSVAGQPYEQYF. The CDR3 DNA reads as TGCAGCGTTGCGGGACAACCCTACGAGCAGTACTTC.

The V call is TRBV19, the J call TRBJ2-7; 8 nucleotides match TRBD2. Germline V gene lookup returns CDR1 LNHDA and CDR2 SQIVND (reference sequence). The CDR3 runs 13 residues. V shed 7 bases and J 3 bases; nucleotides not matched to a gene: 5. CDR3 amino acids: CASTPGGSYEQYF. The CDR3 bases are TGTGCCAGTACCCCGGGAGGGAGCTACGAGCAGTACTTC.

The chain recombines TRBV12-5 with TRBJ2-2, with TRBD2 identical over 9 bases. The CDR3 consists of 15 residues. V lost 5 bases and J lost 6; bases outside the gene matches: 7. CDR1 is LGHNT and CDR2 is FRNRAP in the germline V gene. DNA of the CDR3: TGTGCTAGTGGTATAGCGGGAGACCCCCCCGGGGAGCTGTTTTTT. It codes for CASGIAGDPPGELFF. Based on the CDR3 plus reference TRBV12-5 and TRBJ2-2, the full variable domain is DARVTQTPRHKVTEMGQEVTMRCQPILGHNTVFWYRQTMMQGLELLAYFRNRAPLDDSGMPKDRFSAEMPDATLATLKIQPSEPRDSAVYFCASGIAGDPPGELFFGEGSRLTVL.

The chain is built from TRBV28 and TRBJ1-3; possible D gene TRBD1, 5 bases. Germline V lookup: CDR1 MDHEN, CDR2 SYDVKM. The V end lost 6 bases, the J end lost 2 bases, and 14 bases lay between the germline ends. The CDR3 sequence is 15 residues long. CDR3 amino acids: CASSQDRRTGNTIYF. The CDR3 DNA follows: TGTGCCAGCAGCCAAGACAGAAGAACTGGAAACACCATATATTTT.

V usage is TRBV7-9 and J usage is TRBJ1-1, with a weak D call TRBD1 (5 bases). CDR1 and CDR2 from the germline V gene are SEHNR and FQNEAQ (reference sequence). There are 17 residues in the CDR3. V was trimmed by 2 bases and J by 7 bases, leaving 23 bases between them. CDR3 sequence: CASSLTPRGTLIIEAFF. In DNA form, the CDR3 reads TGTGCCAGCAGCTTAACCCCCCGGGGGACCCTTATAATTGAAGCTTTCTTT.